The 23 T cell receptor beta chains in this list originate from one sample, sequenced in a study of long-term antiretroviral therapy in people with HIV. The libraries were made with immunoSEQ v3.0 at survey level. Profiling relied on immunoSEQ multiplex PCR, and the TCRdb table lists in-frame clones only, not all of them. The repertoire includes around 25,000 clones, 80% to 90% of them detected once, and 5.1% sits in the top ten. The sequencing used unsorted PBMCs, collected 3 years after starting antiretroviral therapy. These receptors originate from a man aged 18 to 29 with HIV.

The chain joins TRBV28 to TRBJ2-4; D gene uncertain. V gave up 2 bases and J gave up 9 bases, with 11 bases separating them. CDR1 and CDR2 from the germline V gene are MDHEN and SYDVKM. This CDR3 contains 13 residues. CDR3 sequence: CASSLTSNSIQYF. Here the CDR3 DNA reads TGTGCCAGCAGTTTAACGTCGAATTCCATTCAGTACTTC.

This chain uses TRBV7-9 with TRBJ1-1; D is ambiguous. V was shortened by 2 bases and J by 6 bases, with 13 bases between the two germline ends. The CDR3 has 14 residues. Germline V gene data show CDR1 as SEHNR and CDR2 as FQNEAQ (reference sequence). The CDR3 region has the DNA TGTGCCAGCAGCTTACAACTATTAGCCGCTGAAGCTTTCTTT. Translation gives CASSLQLLAAEAFF. Full variable domain (remainder filled in from reference TRBV7-9 and TRBJ1-1): DTGVSQNPRHKITKRGQNVTFRCDPISEHNRLYWYRQTLGQGPEFLTYFQNEAQLEKSRLLSDRFSAERPKGSFSTLEIQRTEQGDSAMYLCASSLQLLAAEAFFGQGTRLTVV.

The chain carries TRBV7-9 and TRBJ1-2, with 7 bases matching TRBD1. CDR1 SEHNR and CDR2 FQNEAQ come from the germline V gene (reference sequence). V shed 1 base and J 8 bases; nucleotides not matched to a gene: 13. The CDR3 runs 16 residues. The CDR3: CASSLDHHRGHRGYTF. The CDR3 DNA is TGTGCCAGCAGCTTAGACCACCATAGGGGGCATCGGGGCTACACCTTC.

The V and J genes are TRBV19 and TRBJ1-1; D gene unclear. The CDR3 is made up of 14 amino acids. The germline CDR1 and CDR2 sequences are LNHDA and SQIVND (reference sequence). V shed 4 bases and J shed 1 base, with 10 bases lying between them. The CDR3 protein is CASSRETGNTEAFF. CDR3 coding DNA: TGTGCCAGTAGTAGAGAGACCGGGAACACTGAAGCTTTCTTT.

The gene calls are TRBV11-2 and TRBJ1-2; unclear D gene. The V end lost 3 bases, the J end lost 5 bases, and 13 bases lay between the germline ends. This CDR3 has 14 amino acids. Germline values: CDR1 SGHAT, CDR2 FQNNGV. The chain's CDR3 is CASSFSAGTYGYTF. The CDR3 bases are TGTGCCAGCAGCTTCAGTGCGGGTACTTATGGCTACACCTTC.

The chain recombines TRBV18 with TRBJ2-7; D is ambiguous. This CDR3 spans 11 amino acids. CDR1 is KGHSH, CDR2 LQKENI, per germline. Trimming left V 8 bases short and J 5 bases short, with 10 bases between. CDR3 sequence reads: CASPVIHEQYV. DNA of the CDR3: TGTGCCAGCCCGGTCATACACGAGCAGTACGTC.

The chain employs TRBV7-2 and TRBJ2-7; 9 nucleotides align to TRBD1. The ends lost 6 bases at V and 5 bases at J; junction bases unmatched: 14. Looked up from germline, CDR1 is SGHTA and CDR2 is FQGNSA. This CDR3 is built from 16 residues. DNA of the CDR3: TGTGCCAGCAGTCCTGCCCCGGGACAGGGTAAGGACGAGCAGTACTTC. This encodes CASSPAPGQGKDEQYF.

This rearrangement joins TRBV18 to TRBJ2-2; possibly TRBD1 for D (5 bases). Germline lookup yields CDR1 KGHSH and CDR2 LQKENI. This CDR3 comprises 15 residues. Trimming removed 6 bases at V and 3 bases at J, with 14 bases between. Here the CDR3 DNA reads TGTGCCAGCTCCGGGCCCAGGGCTTACACCGGGGAGCTGTTTTTT. Translated: CASSGPRAYTGELFF.

There are a few counts of this clone. The junction shows a germline mismatch at one end, possibly a read error. The V gene is TRBV19, the J gene TRBJ1-5; 7 bases agree with TRBD1. Per germline, CDR1 LNHDA and CDR2 SQIVND (reference sequence). CDR3 length: 15 amino acids. The CDR3 coding sequence is TGTGCCAGTAGTTTAGACAGGGCGAGCAATCAGCCCCAGCATTTT. It is translated as CASSLDRASNQPQHF.

V and J are TRBV19 and TRBJ2-1; D is ambiguous. The CDR3 runs 16 residues. Germline-derived CDR1 and CDR2 are LNHDA and SQIVND (reference sequence). V dropped 1 base and J dropped 4 bases, with 14 bases sitting between them. The CDR3 DNA reads as TGTGCCAGTAGTATAGGGTCCCAGCCCCCTTACAATGAGCAGTTCTTC. Residues: CASSIGSQPPYNEQFF. Using reference TRBV19 and TRBJ2-1 for the parts outside the CDR3, the full variable domain is DGGITQSPKYLFRKEGQNVTLSCEQNLNHDAMYWYRQDPGQGLRLIYYSQIVNDFQKGDIAEGYSVSREKKESFPLTVTSAQKNPTAFYLCASSIGSQPPYNEQFFGPGTRLTVL.

V and J are TRBV15 and TRBJ1-3; perhaps TRBD1 as D (6 bases). V lost 3 bases and J lost 4, with 10 bases in between. The germline CDR1 and CDR2 sequences are LNHNV and YYDKDF (reference sequence). The length of the CDR3 is 14 residues. CDR3 residues: CATSRGDRGNTIYF. The CDR3 DNA is TGTGCCACCAGCAGGGGTGACAGGGGAAACACCATATATTTT.

The J gene is TRBJ1-5, the V gene TRBV28; 7 nucleotides line up with TRBD1. The length of the CDR3 is 15 residues. Per the germline V gene, CDR1 is MDHEN and CDR2 is SYDVKM. J was trimmed by 5 bases and V by 5 bases; bases with no gene match: 9. CDR3 in amino acids: CASSPQGQNYQPQHF. In nucleotides, the CDR3 is TGTGCCAGCAGTCCCCAGGGACAGAACTATCAGCCCCAGCATTTT.

V usage is TRBV7-9 and J usage is TRBJ1-2; D gene unclear. In germline, CDR1 is SEHNR, CDR2 FQNEAQ (reference sequence). This CDR3 has 15 amino acids. Trimming shortened V by 2 bases and J by 7 bases, and 17 bases separated the two germline ends. The CDR3 DNA reads TGTGCCAGCAGCTTACCACCCCCCCCCGGGTTTGGCTACACCTTC. Residues: CASSLPPPPGFGYTF.

The chain recombines TRBV9 with TRBJ1-2, with D tentatively TRBD1 (6 bases). The CDR3 consists of 16 residues. Germline CDR1 is SGDLS and CDR2 is YYNGEE. Trimming took off 0 bases at V and 4 bases at J, with 16 bases between the two ends. This chain's CDR3 is CASSVAGSGALYGYTF. The CDR3 nucleotides are TGTGCCAGCAGCGTAGCTGGGTCAGGGGCCCTCTATGGCTACACCTTC. The variable domain in full, with the rest retrieved from reference TRBV9 and TRBJ1-2, is DSGVTQTPKHLITATGQRVTLRCSPRSGDLSVYWYQQSLDQGLQFLIQYYNGEERAKGNILERFSAQQFPDLHSELNLSSLELGDSALYFCASSVAGSGALYGYTFGSGTRLTVV.

There are a few counts of this clone. The V call is TRBV6-4, the J call TRBJ2-2; TRBD2 agrees at 8 bases. The CDR3 contains 14 residues. Germline values: CDR1 MRHNA, CDR2 SNTAGT. The junction had 0 bases not matched to a gene; V was cut back by 3 bases and J by 3 bases. CDR3 in DNA: TGTGCCAGCAGTGAGCGGGGGGACACCGGGGAGCTGTTTTTT. Encoded protein: CASSERGDTGELFF.

J is TRBJ2-5 and V is TRBV7-2, with D tentatively TRBD1 (5 bases). CDR1 is SGHTA, CDR2 FQGNSA, per germline. Trimming stripped 1 base from V and 1 base from J, with 10 bases between. The CDR3 has 15 amino acids. The CDR3 DNA sequence: TGTGCCAGCAGCTTAGACTCAGACAGCCAAGAGACCCAGTACTTC. Translation gives CASSLDSDSQETQYF.

The chain is built from TRBV27 and TRBJ1-2, with 11 bases that match TRBD1. The V and J ends lost 9 bases and 7 bases, in that order; junction bases with no gene match: 4. Germline CDR1 is MNHEY and CDR2 is SMNVEV (reference sequence). The CDR3 loop spans 12 amino acids. CDR3 DNA: TGTGCCAGTCGGACAGGGGGCGGTGGCTACACCTTC. As protein: CASRTGGGGYTF.

The sample holds one count of this clone. The chain links TRBV7-9 to TRBJ1-1, with a tentative D call TRBD1 (6 bases). The CDR3 contains 14 residues. Between the trimmed V and J ends, which lost 5 bases and 1 base, there was a span of 11 bases. Germline V CDR1 and CDR2: SEHNR, FQNEAQ (reference sequence). The CDR3 here is CASSPPDRNTEAFF. The DNA for the CDR3 is TGTGCCAGCAGCCCCCCGGACAGGAACACTGAAGCTTTCTTT.

This clone was seen once. The rearrangement joins TRBV14 to TRBJ2-7; D tentatively fits TRBD1 or TRBD2 (5 bases each). This CDR3 comprises 15 residues. V shed 0 bases and J shed 3 bases, with 12 bases lying between them. CDR1 SGHDN and CDR2 FVKESK come from the germline V gene. The CDR3 sequence: CASSQETGPNYEQYF. The CDR3 bases are TGTGCCAGCAGCCAAGAAACGGGGCCGAACTACGAGCAGTACTTC.

The CDR3 sequence: CASSPDRYTEAFF. CDR3 coding DNA: TGTGCCAGCTCACCGGACAGATACACTGAAGCTTTCTTT. The chain combines TRBV18 with TRBJ1-1; TRBD1 might be the D (6 bases). Germline CDR1 reads KGHSH; CDR2 reads LQKENI. This CDR3 has 13 amino acids. Trimming pared 3 bases from V and 3 bases from J, leaving 8 bases between. Full variable domain (remainder filled in from reference TRBV18 and TRBJ1-1): NAGVMQNPRHLVRRRGQEARLRCSPMKGHSHVYWYRQLPEEGLKFMVYLQKENIIDESGMPKERFSAEFPKEGPSILRIQQVVRGDSAAYFCASSPDRYTEAFFGQGTRLTVV.

This clone was seen a single time. This chain joins TRBV5-8 and TRBJ1-3; 8 positions match TRBD1. In germline, CDR1 is SGHTS, CDR2 YDEGEE. V lost 3 bases and J lost 4; bases outside the gene matches: 6. CDR3 length: 15 amino acids. The CDR3 loop reads CASSSRTGFGNTIYF. The CDR3, as DNA: TGTGCCAGCAGCTCACGGACAGGGTTCGGAAACACCATATATTTT. The variable domain in full, completed from reference TRBV5-8 and TRBJ1-3, reads EAGVTQSPTHLIKTRGQQATLRCSPISGHTSVYWYQQALGLGLQFLLWYDEGEERNRGNFPPRFSGRQFPNYSSELNVNALELEDSALYLCASSSRTGFGNTIYFGEGSWLTVV.

V gene TRBV28 combines with J gene TRBJ2-7, with D possibly matching TRBD1 (6 bases). CDR1 and CDR2 from the germline V gene are MDHEN and SYDVKM. Trimming shortened V by 5 bases and J by 5 bases, and 13 bases separated the two germline ends. The CDR3 loop spans 13 amino acids. The CDR3 sequence is CASSPGQIHEQYF. In nucleotides, the CDR3 is TGTGCCAGCAGTCCCGGACAGATTCACGAGCAGTACTTC.

The DNA of the CDR3 is TGTGCCAGCAGTACTCTTCAGTGGGAGCAGTACTTC. This encodes CASSTLQWEQYF. This chain joins TRBV28 and TRBJ2-7; D remains unclear. Per germline, CDR1 MDHEN and CDR2 SYDVKM. This CDR3 is 12 amino acids long. V lost 5 bases and J 7 bases, leaving 12 bases between the germline ends.